These T cell receptor beta chains were read from a single sample in a study of OX40 agonist ivuxolimab in advanced cancers. Data came from immunoSEQ multiplex PCR; TCRdb stores just in-frame clones and leaves some out. The sample records fewer than 40,000 clones, more than 75% being singletons. Sequences were derived from CD4+ or CD8+ T cells sorted from blood, sampled in a trial of the OX40 agonist ivuxolimab. These receptors were obtained from an adult with an advanced solid tumor such as melanoma, head and neck, liver or kidney cancer. The conserved cysteine and the conserved F or W are not part of the CDR3 here.

CDR3 length	V gene	J gene	CDR3 protein
14	TRBV7-2	TRBJ2-3	ASSLNLGASTDTQY
10	TRBV19	TRBJ1-1	ASSDWGTEAF
14	TRBV28	NA	ASSIKRTSGSYEQY
13	TRBV9	TRBJ1-2	ASSAEDRRPNGYT
15	TRBV9	TRBJ2-1	ASSPTTRGYSYNEQF
13	TRBV25-1	TRBJ2-3	ASSVGYHYTDTQY
14	TRBV2	TRBJ2-7	ASSEPLAGKTYEQY
12	TRBV2	TRBJ1-2	ASSEAQGYRGYT
11	TRBV6-5	TRBJ2-3	ASSRDGTDTQY
15	TRBV14	TRBJ1-1	ASSPGTDWEPQTEAF
11	TRBV6-1	TRBJ2-1	ASRLGLGAEQF
12	TRBV7-8	TRBJ1-1	AIPPTGMNTEAF
12	TRBV19	TRBJ1-5	ASSPTLGNQPQH
12	TRBV5-5	TRBJ1-4	ASSLRGPNEKLF
14	TRBV9	TRBJ1-3	ASSLRAGNAGNTIY
13	TRBV6-1	TRBJ2-7	ASSESPGGAYEQY
10	TRBV7-2	TRBJ2-2	ASSPRRGEEF
14	TRBV10-3	TRBJ2-2	AISESYRLNTGELF
9	TRBV5-6	TRBJ2-1	ASSLIREQF
10	TRBV2	TRBJ2-7	ASNSDFYEQY
12	TRBV29-1	TRBJ2-7	SVEDFNRPGEQY
15	TRBV7-2	TRBJ1-3	ASSLDKDSRSGNTIY
16	TRBV28	TRBJ1-5	ASSSPGQGGGSNQPQH
12	TRBV9	TRBJ2-5	ASSLSTSGETQY
13	TRBV15	TRBJ2-3	ATSTWDGSADTQY
13	TRBV19	TRBJ2-1	ASSTTAGWYNEQF
14	TRBV9	TRBJ2-1	ASSVGGFNTHNEQF
12	TRBV7-9	TRBJ1-2	ASSLAGGSYGYT
13	TRBV7-2	TRBJ2-7	ASSLNGGDGDEQY